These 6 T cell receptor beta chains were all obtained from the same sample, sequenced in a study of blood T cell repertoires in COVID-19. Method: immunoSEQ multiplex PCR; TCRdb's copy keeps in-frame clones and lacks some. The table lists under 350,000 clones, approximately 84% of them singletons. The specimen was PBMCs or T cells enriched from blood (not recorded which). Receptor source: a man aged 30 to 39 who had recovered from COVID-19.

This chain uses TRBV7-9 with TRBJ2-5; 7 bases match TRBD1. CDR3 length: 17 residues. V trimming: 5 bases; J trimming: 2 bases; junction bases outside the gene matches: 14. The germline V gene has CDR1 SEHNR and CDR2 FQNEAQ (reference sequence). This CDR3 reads CASSPNYTGVKQETQYF. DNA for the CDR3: TGTGCCAGCAGCCCGAATTACACAGGGGTCAAACAAGAGACCCAGTACTTC.

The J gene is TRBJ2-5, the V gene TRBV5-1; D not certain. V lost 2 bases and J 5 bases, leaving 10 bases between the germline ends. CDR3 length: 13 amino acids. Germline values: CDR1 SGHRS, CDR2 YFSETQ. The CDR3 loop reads CASSLVMRETQYF. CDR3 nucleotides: TGCGCCAGCAGCTTAGTTATGAGGGAGACCCAGTACTTC. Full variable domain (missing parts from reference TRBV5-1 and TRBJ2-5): KAGVTQTPRYLIKTRGQQVTLSCSPISGHRSVSWYQQTPGQGLQFLFEYFSETQRNKGNFPGRFSGRQFSNSRSEMNVSTLELGDSALYLCASSLVMRETQYFGPGTRLLVL.

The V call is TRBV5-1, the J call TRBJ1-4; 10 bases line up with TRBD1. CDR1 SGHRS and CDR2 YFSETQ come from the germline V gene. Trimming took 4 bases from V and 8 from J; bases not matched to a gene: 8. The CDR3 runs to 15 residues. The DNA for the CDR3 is TGCGCCAGCAGCCGGTCTGGACAGGGGGAAGAAAAACTGTTTTTT. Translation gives CASSRSGQGEEKLFF.

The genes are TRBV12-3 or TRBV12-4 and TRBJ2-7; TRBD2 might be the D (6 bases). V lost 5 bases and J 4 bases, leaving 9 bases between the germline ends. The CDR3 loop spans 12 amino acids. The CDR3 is CASSRLGYEQYF. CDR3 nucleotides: TGTGCCAGCAGTCGACTAGGTTACGAGCAGTACTTC.

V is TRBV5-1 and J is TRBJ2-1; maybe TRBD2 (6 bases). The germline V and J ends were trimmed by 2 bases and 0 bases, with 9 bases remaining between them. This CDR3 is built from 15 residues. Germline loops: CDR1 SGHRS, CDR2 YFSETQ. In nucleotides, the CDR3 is TGCGCCAGCAGCTTAGTAGCGGACTCCTACAATGAGCAGTTCTTC. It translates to CASSLVADSYNEQFF.

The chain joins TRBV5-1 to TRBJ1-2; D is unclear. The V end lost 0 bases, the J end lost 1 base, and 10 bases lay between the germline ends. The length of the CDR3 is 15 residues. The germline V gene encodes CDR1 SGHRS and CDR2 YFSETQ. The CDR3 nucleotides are TGCGCCAGCAGCTTGGGCCGCGGATTTAACTATGGCTACACCTTC. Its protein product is CASSLGRGFNYGYTF.